The 25 T cell receptor beta chains below all came from one sample that was sequenced in a study of monozygotic twins with cystic fibrosis (dated by TCRdb to the early 2020s). Libraries came from the immunoSEQ multiplex PCR assay. The immuneACCESS repertoire file appears here via TCRdb, limited to in-frame rearrangements. These files lack a portion of the clones; in checked studies, under half of the deficit traces to unresolved V genes, and the cause of the others is not known. A total of 30,000 or so clones appear in this sample, roughly 90% of them only once. Roughly 0.89% of the sample is taken by the ten largest. Material: blood. The receptors derive from a girl aged 2 to 10 with cystic fibrosis.

This rearrangement joins TRBV19 to TRBJ1-1; D is possibly TRBD1 (5 bases). Germline V gene data show CDR1 as LNHDA and CDR2 as SQIVND (reference sequence). V lost 0 bases and J lost 6, with 8 bases in between. The CDR3 consists of 13 residues. CDR3 amino acids: CASSIDRVSEAFF. In nucleotides, the CDR3 is TGTGCCAGTAGTATAGACAGGGTTTCTGAAGCTTTCTTT.

V and J are TRBV18 and TRBJ2-3; D might be TRBD1 (5 bases). There are 18 residues in the CDR3. Trimming left V 1 base short and J 0 bases short, with 17 bases between. The germline CDR1 and CDR2 sequences are KGHSH and LQKENI. In DNA, the CDR3 is TGTGCCAGCTCACCACTATCTACGACAGTACCTAGCACAGATACGCAGTATTTT. It specifies CASSPLSTTVPSTDTQYF.

The V call is TRBV7-9, the J call TRBJ2-1, with 8 bases lining up with TRBD2. The germline V gene has CDR1 SEHNR and CDR2 FQNEAQ (reference sequence). Unmatched junction bases numbered 11, after V lost 6 bases and J lost 4 bases. The CDR3 extends over 16 amino acids. CDR3 DNA sequence: TGTGCCAGCAGTCCAGTCAGCGGGAGCCAGTACAATGAGCAGTTCTTC. This gives the protein CASSPVSGSQYNEQFF. Variable domain in full (rest from reference TRBV7-9 and TRBJ2-1): DTGVSQNPRHKITKRGQNVTFRCDPISEHNRLYWYRQTLGQGPEFLTYFQNEAQLEKSRLLSDRFSAERPKGSFSTLEIQRTEQGDSAMYLCASSPVSGSQYNEQFFGPGTRLTVL.

The CDR3 DNA reads as TGTGCCAGTAGTATCGGTCTAGCGGGAGGTAATGAGCAGTTCTTC. It translates to CASSIGLAGGNEQFF. The rearrangement uses TRBV19 and TRBJ2-1; 11 bases are shared with TRBD2. J gave up 7 bases and V 3 bases, and 5 bases lay outside the gene matches. The CDR3 has 15 amino acids. Germline V lookup: CDR1 LNHDA, CDR2 SQIVND (reference sequence).

The CDR3: CASMDGTDTQYF. Written as DNA, the CDR3 is TGCGCCAGCATGGACGGGACAGATACGCAGTATTTT. The V and J genes are TRBV10-1 and TRBJ2-3; D gene uncertain. CDR1 WNHNN and CDR2 SYGVQD come from the germline V gene (reference sequence). This CDR3 spans 12 amino acids. V was pared by 7 bases and J by 3 bases, with 8 bases between.

The chain employs TRBV23-1 and TRBJ2-1; 10 nucleotides align to TRBD1. TRBV23-1 carries the ORF label, with uncertain function. This CDR3 region has 14 residues. The ends lost 2 bases at V and 6 bases at J; junction bases unmatched: 1. The CDR3 coding sequence is TGCGCCAGCAGTCAAAGGACAGGGGGCAATGAGCAGTTCTTC. This sequence encodes CASSQRTGGNEQFF.

The gene calls are TRBV18 and TRBJ1-6; D call uncertain. Trimming cost V 2 bases and J 0 bases, with 20 bases left between them. The CDR3 totals 20 residues. CDR1 KGHSH and CDR2 LQKENI come from the germline V gene. The CDR3: CASSPAAESSGSSYNSPLHF. CDR3 nucleotides: TGTGCCAGCTCACCAGCGGCAGAGTCGAGTGGTAGCTCCTATAATTCACCCCTCCACTTT.

The rearrangement uses TRBV18 and TRBJ1-3; TRBD1 agrees at 7 bases. The CDR3 length is 15 residues. Germline-derived CDR1 and CDR2 are KGHSH and LQKENI. Unmatched junction bases numbered 7, after V lost 8 bases and J lost 0 bases. CDR3 loop: CASSKTGFSGNTIYF. CDR3 bases: TGTGCCAGCAGCAAGACAGGGTTCTCTGGAAACACCATATATTTT.

The rearrangement joins TRBV5-1 to TRBJ2-3, with 11 bases fitting TRBD2. The CDR3 totals 22 residues. Unmatched junction bases numbered 21, after V lost 2 bases and J lost 1 base. Per the germline V gene, CDR1 is SGHRS and CDR2 is YFSETQ. The CDR3 reads CASSLQGSLTLAGGKRTDTQYF. CDR3 bases: TGCGCCAGCAGCTTACAGGGTTCTCTTACTCTAGCGGGAGGCAAACGCACAGATACGCAGTATTTT.

This clone has only one observation. CDR3 region: CAISGTGTEAFF. CDR3 nucleotide sequence: TGTGCCATCAGTGGGACGGGGACTGAAGCTTTCTTT. The chain links TRBV10-3 to TRBJ1-1, with D unresolved. The V gene's germline CDR1 is ENHRY and CDR2 SYGVKD. The CDR3 length is 12 residues. Trimming left V 4 bases short and J 5 bases short, with 8 bases between.

The CDR3 DNA follows: TGTGCCAGCAGCCTCGCCCTAGGGGAGGTCGATGAGCAGTTCTTC. Amino acids: CASSLALGEVDEQFF. This chain connects TRBV4-2 to TRBJ2-1; perhaps TRBD2 as D (6 bases). The CDR3 loop spans 15 amino acids. Germline loops: CDR1 LGHNA, CDR2 YNFKEQ. Deletions cut 4 bases from V and 8 bases from J, with 18 bases between.

This chain links TRBV19 with TRBJ1-1, with D possibly being TRBD1 (6 bases). The CDR3 covers 14 residues. Per germline, CDR1 LNHDA and CDR2 SQIVND (reference sequence). Trimming left V 10 bases short and J 0 bases short, with 15 bases between. In nucleotides, the CDR3 is TGTGCCACTAGGACAGACCCCTTGAACACTGAAGCTTTCTTT. It translates to CATRTDPLNTEAFF.

This clone turned up a few times. The genes are TRBV6-5 and TRBJ1-2; D ambiguous. Trimming cost V 5 bases and J 3 bases, with 4 bases left between them. In germline, CDR1 is MNHEY, CDR2 SVGAGI. The CDR3 is 11 amino acids. The CDR3, as DNA: TGTGCCAGCAGTGATCACTATGGCTACACCTTC. Its protein product is CASSDHYGYTF.

The CDR3 DNA is TGTGCCACCAGCAGCCGGGACAGCTCCTACGAGCAGTACTTC. It is translated as CATSSRDSSYEQYF. The V and J genes are TRBV15 and TRBJ2-7, with 7 bases lining up with TRBD1. Germline CDR1 LNHNV, CDR2 YYDKDF (reference sequence). The junction had 2 bases not matched to a gene; V was cut back by 3 bases and J by 0 bases. This CDR3 has 14 residues. Looking up the rest from reference TRBV15 and TRBJ2-7 gives the full variable domain: DAMVIQNPRYQVTQFGKPVTLSCSQTLNHNVMYWYQQKSSQAPKLLFHYYDKDFNNEADTPDNFQSRRPNTSFCFLDIRSPGLGDTAMYLCATSSRDSSYEQYFGPGTRLTVT.

This clone occurred once. The chain carries TRBV6-5 and TRBJ1-2, with unresolved D. CDR3 length: 15 amino acids. V dropped 6 bases and J dropped 5 bases, with 19 bases sitting between them. The germline V gene encodes CDR1 MNHEY and CDR2 SVGAGI. This CDR3 is CASSLNTGKRYGYTF. CDR3 DNA sequence: TGTGCCAGCAGCCTCAACACCGGGAAACGTTATGGCTACACCTTC.

This chain uses TRBV15 with TRBJ2-7; D is ambiguous. The CDR3 consists of 14 residues. With 0 bases removed from V and 4 bases from J, the gap between germline ends came to 10 bases. Looked up from germline, CDR1 is LNHNV and CDR2 is YYDKDF (reference sequence). The CDR3 nucleotides read TGTGCCACCAGCAGAGATACGCGACAATACGAGCAGTACTTC. Encoded protein: CATSRDTRQYEQYF.

This clone has a handful of counts. This rearrangement joins TRBV18 to TRBJ2-1, with D perhaps matching TRBD2 (5 bases). Germline CDR1 reads KGHSH; CDR2 reads LQKENI. The CDR3 sequence is 12 residues long. Trimming took 3 bases from V and 8 from J, leaving 8 bases between them. In nucleotides, the CDR3 is TGTGCCAGCTCACCTGGGCGGGATGAGCAGTTCTTC. The encoded protein is CASSPGRDEQFF.

This clone is termed medium-sized. The genes are TRBV30 and TRBJ2-2; 7 bases are a match to TRBD2. The CDR3 has 15 residues. Trimming removed 3 bases from V and 7 bases from J; junction bases left unmatched: 11. Germline V gene data show CDR1 as GTSNPN and CDR2 as SVGIG (reference sequence). CDR3 sequence: CAWSLRGIDSGELFF. Written as DNA, the CDR3 is TGTGCCTGGAGCTTGCGGGGGATTGATAGCGGGGAGCTGTTTTTT.

The chain employs TRBV5-1 and TRBJ1-2; a possible D gene is TRBD1 (5 bases). Per germline, CDR1 SGHRS and CDR2 YFSETQ. This CDR3 is built from 15 residues. Between the trimmed V and J ends, which lost 2 bases and 2 bases, there was a span of 13 bases. The CDR3 here is CASSFGGELNYGYTF. Written as DNA, the CDR3 is TGCGCCAGCAGCTTCGGGGGGGAACTCAACTATGGCTACACCTTC.

The rearrangement uses TRBV2 and TRBJ2-7; 7 bases map to TRBD1. V trimming: 5 bases; J trimming: 7 bases; junction bases outside the gene matches: 11. The CDR3 extends over 14 amino acids. Germline loops: CDR1 SNHLY, CDR2 FYNNEI. CDR3 sequence reads: CASSSPGTDVEQYF. In DNA form, the CDR3 reads TGTGCCAGCAGTAGCCCCGGGACAGACGTTGAGCAGTACTTC.

The rearrangement joins TRBV9 to TRBJ2-1, with 7 positions matching TRBD2. The CDR3 has 12 amino acids. Trimming removed 3 bases from V and 7 bases from J; junction bases left unmatched: 1. Germline V lookup: CDR1 SGDLS, CDR2 YYNGEE. The CDR3 nucleotides are TGTGCCAGCAGCGGTAGCGGGAATGAGCAGTTCTTC. The encoded protein is CASSGSGNEQFF.

V is TRBV5-1 and J is TRBJ1-2, with 9 nucleotides matching TRBD1. Trimming at V came to 5 bases and at J to 7 bases, leaving 6 bases not matched to a gene. The CDR3 consists of 13 residues. CDR1 and CDR2 (germline): SGHRS, YFSETQ. CDR3 sequence (DNA): TGCGCCAGCAGGACAGGGGGATCGGTTGGCTACACCTTC. Protein: CASRTGGSVGYTF.

The rearrangement uses TRBV19 and TRBJ2-7; tentative D call: TRBD1 (5 bases). This CDR3 has 16 amino acids. The germline gives CDR1 LNHDA, CDR2 SQIVND (reference sequence). V was pared by 2 bases and J by 3 bases, with 17 bases between. The CDR3 protein is CASSITAAGINYEQYF. The CDR3 region has the DNA TGTGCCAGTAGTATAACGGCGGCAGGGATTAACTACGAGCAGTACTTC.

J is TRBJ2-7 and V is TRBV29-1, with D unclear. The V end lost 4 bases, the J end lost 0 bases, and 7 bases lay between the germline ends. The CDR3 totals 12 residues. Germline V CDR1 and CDR2: SQVTM, ANQGSEA. The CDR3 spells CSVGSSSYEQYF. CDR3 DNA sequence: TGCAGCGTTGGCAGTAGCTCCTACGAGCAGTACTTC.

The chain joins TRBV5-5 to TRBJ2-7; D may be TRBD1 (6 bases). The CDR3 totals 17 residues. Germline CDR1 reads SGHKS; CDR2 reads YYEKEE (reference sequence). Trimming removed 3 bases at V and 2 bases at J, with 21 bases between. The CDR3 region has the DNA TGTGCCAGCAGCTCCGGAAGACAGGATAGGATCACCTACGAGCAGTACTTC. It translates to CASSSGRQDRITYEQYF.